The 27 T cell receptor beta chains given below trace back to one sample, sequenced in a study of technical replicates of blood from several donors. TCRdb's copy holds only in-frame clones and misses some; the assay was immunoSEQ multiplex PCR. The sample comprises about 100,000 clones, roughly 96% of which are singletons, and 0.2% to 0.25% rests with the top ten. Specimen: T cells isolated from PBMCs. These receptors were taken from a human donor in good health.

The genes are TRBV7-2 and TRBJ1-5; D gene unclear. This CDR3 has 13 amino acids. From germline, CDR1 is SGHTA and CDR2 FQGNSA. Trimming took 7 bases from V and 3 from J, leaving 10 bases between them. This CDR3 is CASNQNPNQPQHF. CDR3 coding DNA: TGTGCCAGCAACCAGAACCCCAATCAGCCCCAGCATTTT.

This chain uses TRBV5-8 with TRBJ1-2; 7 nucleotides agree with TRBD1. Trimming cost V 6 bases and J 2 bases; bases outside gene matches: 1. Germline V gives CDR1 SGHTS, CDR2 YDEGEE. There are 12 residues in the CDR3. For the CDR3, the DNA is TGTGCCAGCAAGGACAGGAACTATGGCTACACCTTC. Encoded protein: CASKDRNYGYTF.

The V call is TRBV10-3, the J call TRBJ1-2; 9 nucleotides match TRBD1. CDR1 ENHRY and CDR2 SYGVKD come from the germline V gene. This CDR3 contains 16 residues. Trimming removed 3 bases from V and 7 bases from J; junction bases left unmatched: 12. In nucleotides, the CDR3 is TGTGCCATCAGTGAAACCCCCGGGACAGGGATGTTTGGCTACACCTTC. Its protein is CAISETPGTGMFGYTF.

The chain employs TRBV25-1 and TRBJ2-2; 8 nucleotides match TRBD2. CDR3 length: 16 amino acids. V lost 0 bases, J lost 6 bases, and 6 bases stayed unmatched. Germline V CDR1 and CDR2: MGHDK, SYGVNS. CDR3 region: CASSEYPGGAAGELFF. As DNA, the CDR3 is TGTGCCAGCAGTGAATATCCGGGGGGGGCTGCCGGGGAGCTGTTTTTT.

Only one count was recorded for this clone. This sequence joins TRBV11-2 and TRBJ2-1; 7 bases are shared with TRBD2. CDR3 size: 13 residues. The V and J ends lost 5 bases and 13 bases, in that order; junction bases with no gene match: 11. Germline CDR1 reads SGHAT; CDR2 reads FQNNGV. The CDR3 DNA reads TGTGCCAGCAGCCTCAGACTAGCCGAAAGCCAGTTCTTC. It specifies CASSLRLAESQFF.

The chain uses TRBV28 and TRBJ2-1; 9 positions agree with TRBD2. The CDR3 extends over 18 amino acids. CDR1 is MDHEN and CDR2 is SYDVKM in the germline V gene. The CDR3 region is CRSSPLAGIPKTYNEQFF. CDR3 in DNA: TGTAGGAGCAGTCCACTAGCGGGTATTCCTAAGACCTACAATGAGCAGTTCTTC.

The rearrangement links TRBV27 to TRBJ2-3, with TRBD2 identical over 7 bases. Germline assignment: CDR1 MNHEY and CDR2 SMNVEV (reference sequence). Trimming took 5 bases from V and 1 from J; bases not matched to a gene: 9. The CDR3 is made up of 16 amino acids. The CDR3 loop reads CASSPLAWRGTDTQYF. The CDR3 DNA reads TGTGCCAGCAGTCCACTAGCGTGGAGGGGCACAGATACGCAGTATTTT.

The chain links TRBV25-1 to TRBJ1-1, with D maybe TRBD1 (5 bases). This CDR3 contains 15 residues. Germline V gene data show CDR1 as MGHDK and CDR2 as SYGVNS. Trimming removed 1 base at V and 3 bases at J, with 12 bases between. The CDR3 region is CASSEFRGSDTEAFF. The CDR3 bases are TGTGCCAGCAGTGAATTCCGGGGGTCGGACACTGAAGCTTTCTTT. Looking up the rest from reference TRBV25-1 and TRBJ1-1 gives the full variable domain: EADIYQTPRYLVIGTGKKITLECSQTMGHDKMYWYQQDPGMELHLIHYSYGVNSTEKGDLSSESTVSRIRTEHFPLTLESARPSHTSQYLCASSEFRGSDTEAFFGQGTRLTVV.

V and J are TRBV6-5 and TRBJ1-2; D is perhaps TRBD1 (6 bases). From germline, CDR1 is MNHEY and CDR2 SVGAGI. Trimming took 0 bases from V and 5 from J, leaving 10 bases between them. The CDR3 runs to 14 residues. The CDR3 is CASSYSVGAYGYTF. The CDR3 nucleotides are TGTGCCAGCAGTTACTCCGTGGGGGCTTATGGCTACACCTTC.

This sequence joins TRBV7-9 and TRBJ2-2; possibly TRBD1 for D (6 bases). V was trimmed by 5 bases and J by 3 bases, leaving 16 bases between them. The CDR3 is made up of 16 amino acids. Germline V lookup: CDR1 SEHNR, CDR2 FQNEAQ (reference sequence). CDR3: CASSRKAHRDTGELFF. The CDR3 nucleotides read TGTGCCAGCAGCAGAAAAGCTCACAGGGACACCGGGGAGCTGTTTTTT.

The chain uses TRBV4-1 and TRBJ2-3; D is unclear. The CDR3 has 12 amino acids. Per germline, CDR1 MGHRA and CDR2 YSYEKL. The ends were cut back, 1 base at V and 4 bases at J, with 3 bases in the middle. The CDR3 DNA follows: TGCGCCAGCAGCCAAGCAGCAGATACGCAGTATTTT. It translates to CASSQAADTQYF.

The chain joins TRBV15 to TRBJ1-1, with no clear D. Trimming cost V 5 bases and J 4 bases, with 14 bases left between them. Germline V gene lookup returns CDR1 LNHNV and CDR2 YYDKDF (reference sequence). The CDR3 covers 14 residues. CDR3 bases: TGTGCCACCAGCGCCTGGAGAGTATCCACTGAAGCTTTCTTT. The encoded protein is CATSAWRVSTEAFF.

The chain employs TRBV5-1 and TRBJ2-1, with 7 bases that match TRBD2. This CDR3 spans 16 amino acids. Losses at the gene ends were 5 bases for V and 6 bases for J; bases not matched to a gene: 14. In germline, CDR1 is SGHRS, CDR2 YFSETQ. The CDR3 DNA reads as TGCGCCAGCAGTCACCCGGGGACTACGGTGGGCAATGAGCAGTTCTTC. Protein: CASSHPGTTVGNEQFF.

The gene calls are TRBV19 and TRBJ1-1, with 11 positions matching TRBD1. CDR1 and CDR2 (germline): LNHDA, SQIVND (reference sequence). V shed 6 bases, J shed 4 bases, and the junction held 7 bases outside the gene matches. CDR3 length equals 15 residues. CDR3 sequence (DNA): TGTGCCAGTAGCGACTCCGGGACAGGGGGCACTGAAGCTTTCTTT. The encoded protein is CASSDSGTGGTEAFF.

This clone occurred a few times. V and J are TRBV5-1 and TRBJ1-1; a possible D gene is TRBD1 (5 bases). Trimming took 4 bases from V and 2 from J, leaving 12 bases between them. The germline V gene has CDR1 SGHRS and CDR2 YFSETQ. The CDR3 totals 14 residues. CDR3 loop: CASSRQPSNTEAFF. DNA for the CDR3: TGCGCCAGCAGCCGACAGCCCTCAAACACTGAAGCTTTCTTT.

The rearrangement links TRBV2 to TRBJ2-7; a possible D gene is TRBD1 (8 bases). The CDR3 extends over 17 amino acids. Deletions cut 6 bases from V and 4 bases from J, with 25 bases between. Germline loops: CDR1 SNHLY, CDR2 FYNNEI. The CDR3 here is CASRRGQGAGAGYEQYF. CDR3 coding DNA: TGTGCCAGCAGGAGGGGCCAGGGGGCGGGAGCAGGATACGAGCAGTACTTC.

V and J are TRBV7-6 and TRBJ1-2, with D tentatively TRBD1 (5 bases). Germline CDR1 SGHVS, CDR2 FNYEAQ. Trimming took 5 bases from V and 7 from J, leaving 17 bases between them. The CDR3 runs 14 residues. The CDR3 here is CASSPGGPSAGYTF. DNA of the CDR3: TGTGCCAGCAGCCCCGGGGGACCTTCGGCTGGCTACACCTTC. The full variable domain, rest sourced from reference TRBV7-6 and TRBJ1-2, is GAGVSQSPRYKVTKRGQDVALRCDPISGHVSLYWYRQALGQGPEFLTYFNYEAQQDKSGLPNDRFSAERPEGSISTLTIQRTEQRDSAMYRCASSPGGPSAGYTFGSGTRLTVV.

The V and J genes are TRBV6-5 and TRBJ1-1; D may be TRBD1 (6 bases). Trimming removed 2 bases at V and 4 bases at J, with 14 bases between. The CDR3 length is 15 residues. Germline CDR1 MNHEY, CDR2 SVGAGI. CDR3 residues: CASSYPGGLGTEAFF. Written as DNA, the CDR3 is TGTGCCAGCAGTTACCCGGGGGGGCTTGGCACTGAAGCTTTCTTT.

The rearrangement uses TRBV7-9 and TRBJ1-1, with 9 bases matching TRBD1. There are 15 residues in the CDR3. The V gene end was trimmed by 5 bases and the J gene end by 7 bases; junction bases not matched to a gene: 11. CDR1 SEHNR and CDR2 FQNEAQ come from the germline V gene (reference sequence). CDR3 sequence: CASSPPADRGFEAFF. The CDR3 DNA follows: TGTGCCAGCAGCCCCCCAGCGGACAGGGGCTTTGAAGCTTTCTTT.

The chain uses TRBV28 and TRBJ2-2; 8 bases line up with TRBD1. Per germline, CDR1 MDHEN and CDR2 SYDVKM. The J segment lost 2 bases and the V segment lost 6 bases, leaving 11 bases of the junction unmatched. The CDR3 totals 17 residues. The CDR3 is CASSPRLQGVNTGELFF. CDR3 sequence (DNA): TGTGCCAGCAGCCCACGTCTACAGGGGGTTAACACCGGGGAGCTGTTTTTT.

The rearrangement uses TRBV9 and TRBJ2-5, with 10 bases aligning to TRBD2. Germline CDR1 reads SGDLS; CDR2 reads YYNGEE. This CDR3 region has 16 residues. The V and J ends lost 0 bases and 2 bases, in that order; junction bases with no gene match: 4. Here the CDR3 DNA reads TGTGCCAGCAGCGTAGGCACTAGCGGGGTACAAGAGACCCAGTACTTC. Translated: CASSVGTSGVQETQYF. Looking up the rest from reference TRBV9 and TRBJ2-5 gives the full variable domain: DSGVTQTPKHLITATGQRVTLRCSPRSGDLSVYWYQQSLDQGLQFLIQYYNGEERAKGNILERFSAQQFPDLHSELNLSSLELGDSALYFCASSVGTSGVQETQYFGPGTRLLVL.

The rearrangement uses TRBV5-1 and TRBJ2-1; 13 bases are a match to TRBD2. The V gene's germline CDR1 is SGHRS and CDR2 YFSETQ. This CDR3 has 16 amino acids. The V and J ends lost 0 bases and 7 bases, in that order; junction bases with no gene match: 4. The DNA of the CDR3 is TGCGCCAGCAGCTTGGGACTAGCGGGAGGCTGGAATGAGCAGTTCTTC. As protein: CASSLGLAGGWNEQFF.

The chain recombines TRBV28 with TRBJ2-7; 8 bases agree with TRBD1. The CDR3 sequence is 11 residues long. J gave up 12 bases and V 5 bases, and 6 bases lay outside the gene matches. Per the germline V gene, CDR1 is MDHEN and CDR2 is SYDVKM. The CDR3 reads CASSNTGTGYF. Written as DNA, the CDR3 is TGTGCCAGCAGTAATACCGGGACAGGGTACTTC.

The genes are TRBV5-1 and TRBJ1-2; 11 bases align to TRBD1. Germline trimming cut 4 bases from V and 3 bases from J; bases unmatched to any gene: 5. This CDR3 has 15 residues. Germline CDR1 is SGHRS and CDR2 is YFSETQ. The CDR3 spells CASSGGTGGHYGYTF. The CDR3 DNA sequence: TGCGCCAGCAGCGGAGGGACAGGGGGGCACTATGGCTACACCTTC.

V and J are TRBV28 and TRBJ1-2; a possible D gene is TRBD1 (5 bases). CDR3 length: 16 amino acids. CDR1 is MDHEN, CDR2 SYDVKM, per germline. V was clipped by 6 bases and J by 2 bases, with 19 bases between them. CDR3 residues: CASRQPGWGGNYGYTF. DNA of the CDR3: TGTGCCAGCAGGCAACCAGGTTGGGGGGGGAACTATGGCTACACCTTC.

Only one count was recorded for this clone. The genes are TRBV4-2 and TRBJ2-3, with 8 bases matching TRBD2. The CDR3 has 15 amino acids. Losses at the gene ends were 4 bases for V and 3 bases for J; bases not matched to a gene: 6. The germline gives CDR1 LGHNA, CDR2 YNFKEQ. The CDR3 DNA follows: TGTGCCAGCAGCCCACGGGGGGGGGAGACAGATACGCAGTATTTT. This gives the protein CASSPRGGETDTQYF.

The chain uses TRBV4-1 and TRBJ2-7; 12 bases agree with TRBD2. The ends lost 1 base at V and 4 bases at J; junction bases unmatched: 2. CDR3 length: 15 amino acids. Germline loops: CDR1 MGHRA, CDR2 YSYEKL. CDR3 sequence: CASSQGLAGEYEQYF. The CDR3 DNA reads TGCGCCAGCAGCCAAGGACTAGCGGGAGAATACGAGCAGTACTTC.